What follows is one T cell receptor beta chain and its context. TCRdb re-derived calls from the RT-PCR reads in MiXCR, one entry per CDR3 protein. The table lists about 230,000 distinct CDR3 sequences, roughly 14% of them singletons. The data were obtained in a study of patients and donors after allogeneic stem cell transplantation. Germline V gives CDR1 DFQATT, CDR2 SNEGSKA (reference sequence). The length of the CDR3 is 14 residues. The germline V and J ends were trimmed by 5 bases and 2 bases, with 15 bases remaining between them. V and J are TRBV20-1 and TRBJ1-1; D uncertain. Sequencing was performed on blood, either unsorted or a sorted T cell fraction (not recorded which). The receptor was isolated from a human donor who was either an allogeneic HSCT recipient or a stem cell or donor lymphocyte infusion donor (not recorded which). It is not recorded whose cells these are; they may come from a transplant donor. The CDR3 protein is CSAAGNLGNTEAFF. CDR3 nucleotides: TGCAGTGCTGCGGGAAACCTAGGTAACACTGAAGCTTTCTTT.